This is a list of T cell receptor beta chains from one sample in a study of cytomegalovirus exposure and HLA in healthy donors. Using immunoSEQ multiplex PCR, the repertoire was profiled, and TCRdb retains in-frame clones only, with some absent. Here the sample spans 100,000 to 150,000 clones, around three quarters being singletons. Sequencing input: PBMCs. The receptors were gathered from a woman aged 40 to 50 in good health and CMV-seropositive. The CDR3 runs from the conserved cysteine through the conserved F or W. D genes are given only for firm matches. Rows may omit the clone size; those that give it use once, few, many or a size class.

>.|TRBV7-9|.|TRBJ2-7
TGTGCCAGCAGCTTAGCGACAGGCTACGAGCAGTACTTC
CASSLATGYEQYF
>few|TRBV2|TRBD2|TRBJ2-1
TGTGCCAGCAGTGAAGGACGACTAGCCAATGAGCAGTTCTTC
CASSEGRLANEQFF
>.|TRBV2|TRBD1|TRBJ1-5
TGTGCCAGCAGCGGGACAGGGGGCCGCAATCAGCCCCAGCATTTT
CASSGTGGRNQPQHF
>.|TRBV19|.|TRBJ2-2
TGTGCCAGTAGTATTAGGGGGGGCGCGAACGGGAAGGGCACCGGGGAGCTGTTTTTT
CASSIRGGANGKGTGELFF
>.|TRBV2|TRBD2|TRBJ2-3
TGTGCCAGCACTCCCAGGCTAGCGGGAGTATCGGATACGCAGTATTTT
CASTPRLAGVSDTQYF
>.|TRBV18|.|TRBJ2-5
TGTGCCAGCTCACTAGACATCCAAGAGACCCAGTACTTC
CASSLDIQETQYF
>.|TRBV28|.|TRBJ1-3
TGTGCCAGCAGTTTGACACCGGCGGGTTTAGGAAACACCATATATTTT
CASSLTPAGLGNTIYF
>.|TRBV7-9|TRBD2|TRBJ2-1
TGTGCCAGCAGTTCCAGCGGGAGGGCAGAGTCCTACAATGAGCAGTTCTTC
CASSSSGRAESYNEQFF
>.|TRBV18|TRBD1|TRBJ1-1
TGTGCCACCACAGGGGGGGTAGAAACTGAAGCTTTCTTT
CATTGGVETEAFF
>.|TRBV7-6|.|TRBJ2-7
TGTGCCAGCAGCTTAGGAGGGGGCTACGAGCAGTACTTC
CASSLGGGYEQYF
>.|TRBV5-8|TRBD1|TRBJ1-5
TGTGCCACTTTCCGGGGACAGGGACAGCCCCAGCATTTT
CATFRGQGQPQHF
>.|TRBV7-8|TRBD1|TRBJ2-7
TGTGCCAGCAGCTCGTACCACCGGGACAGGAGCTCCTACGAGCAGTACTTC
CASSSYHRDRSSYEQYF
>.|TRBV6-1|.|TRBJ1-2
TGTGCCAGCAGACCGGCCGGACACCTCTATGGCTACACCTTC
CASRPAGHLYGYTF
>.|TRBV5-4|TRBD1|TRBJ1-2
TGTGCCAGCAGTCATGGACAGGCGCGTATCTATGGCTACACCTTC
CASSHGQARIYGYTF
>.|TRBV10-3|.|TRBJ2-1
TGTGCCATCAGTGAGTCTGTAAGCGGAGACGCCTACAATGAGCAGTTCTTC
CAISESVSGDAYNEQFF